This TCR beta chain was identified in a study of blood T cell repertoires in COVID-19. TCRdb's table, derived via immunoSEQ multiplex PCR, lists solely in-frame clones and lacks some. The sample lists approximately 220,000 clones; 84% were seen once. This clone has only a few counts. CDR1 is MRHNA and CDR2 is SNTAGT in the germline V gene. V was shortened by 3 bases and J by 3 bases, with 11 bases between the two germline ends. The CDR3 sequence is 15 residues long. The material sequenced was peripheral blood. The V call is TRBV6-4, the J call TRBJ2-2, with D possibly TRBD1 on 6 matching bases. The TCR sequence derives from a woman aged 30 to 39 who had recovered from COVID-19. In DNA form, the CDR3 reads TGTGCCAGCAGTGAAAAACAGGGCGACACCGGGGAGCTGTTTTTT. Protein sequence: CASSEKQGDTGELFF.